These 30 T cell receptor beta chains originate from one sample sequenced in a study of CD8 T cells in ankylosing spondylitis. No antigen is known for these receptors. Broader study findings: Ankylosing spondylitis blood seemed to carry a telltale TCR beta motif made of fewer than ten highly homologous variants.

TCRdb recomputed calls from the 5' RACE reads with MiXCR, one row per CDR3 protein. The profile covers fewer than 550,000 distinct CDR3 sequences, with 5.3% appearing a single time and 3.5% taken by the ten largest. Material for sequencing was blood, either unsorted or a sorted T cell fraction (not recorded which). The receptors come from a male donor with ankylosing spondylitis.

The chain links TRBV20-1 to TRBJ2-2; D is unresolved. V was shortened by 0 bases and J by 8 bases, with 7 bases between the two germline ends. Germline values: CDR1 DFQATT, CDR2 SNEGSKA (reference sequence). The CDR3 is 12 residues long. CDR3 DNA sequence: TGCAGTGCTAGAGAAACCGCTGGGGAGCTGTTTTTT. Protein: CSARETAGELFF.

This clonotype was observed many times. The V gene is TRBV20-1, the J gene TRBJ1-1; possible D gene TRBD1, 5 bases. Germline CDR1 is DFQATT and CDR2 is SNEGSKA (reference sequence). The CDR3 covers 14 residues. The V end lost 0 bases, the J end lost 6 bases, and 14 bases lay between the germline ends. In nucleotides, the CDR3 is TGCAGTGCTAGAGACCGGGGGAGTCGTCCTGAAGCTTTCTTT. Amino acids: CSARDRGSRPEAFF.

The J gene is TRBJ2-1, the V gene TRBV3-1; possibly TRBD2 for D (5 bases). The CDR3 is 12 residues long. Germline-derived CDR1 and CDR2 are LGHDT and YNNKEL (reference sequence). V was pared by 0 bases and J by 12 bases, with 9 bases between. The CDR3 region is CASSQDMLAQFF. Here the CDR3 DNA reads TGTGCCAGCAGCCAAGATATGCTAGCGCAGTTCTTC.

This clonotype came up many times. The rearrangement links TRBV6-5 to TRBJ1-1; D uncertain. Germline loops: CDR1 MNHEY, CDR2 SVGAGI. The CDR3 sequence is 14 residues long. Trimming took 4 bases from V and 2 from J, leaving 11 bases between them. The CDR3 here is CASSSDGGNTEAFF. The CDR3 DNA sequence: TGTGCCAGCAGTTCGGACGGCGGAAACACTGAAGCTTTCTTT.

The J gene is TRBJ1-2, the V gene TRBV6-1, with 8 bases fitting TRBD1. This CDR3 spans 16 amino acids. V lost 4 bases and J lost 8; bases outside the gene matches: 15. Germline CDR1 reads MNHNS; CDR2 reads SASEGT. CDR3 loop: CASSGSPGTGVKGYTF. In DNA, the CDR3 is TGTGCCAGCAGTGGATCCCCGGGGACAGGTGTAAAGGGCTACACCTTC.

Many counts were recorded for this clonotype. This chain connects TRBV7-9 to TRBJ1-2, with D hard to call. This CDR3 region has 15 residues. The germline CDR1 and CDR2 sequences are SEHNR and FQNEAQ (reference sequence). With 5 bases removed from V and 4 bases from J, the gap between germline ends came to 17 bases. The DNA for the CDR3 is TGTGCCAGCAGCCCTCCATGGGCGACCACCTATGGCTACACCTTC. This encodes CASSPPWATTYGYTF.

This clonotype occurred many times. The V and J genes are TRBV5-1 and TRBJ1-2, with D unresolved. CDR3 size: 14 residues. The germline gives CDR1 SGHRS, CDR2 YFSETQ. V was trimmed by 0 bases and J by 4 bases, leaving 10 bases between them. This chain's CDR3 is CASSLAGVGYGYTF. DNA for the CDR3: TGCGCCAGCAGCTTGGCCGGGGTTGGCTATGGCTACACCTTC.

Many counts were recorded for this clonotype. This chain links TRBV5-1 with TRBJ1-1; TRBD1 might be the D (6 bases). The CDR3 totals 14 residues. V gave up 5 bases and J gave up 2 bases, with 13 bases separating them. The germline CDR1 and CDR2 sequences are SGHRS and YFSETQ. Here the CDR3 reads CASSAGQTNTEAFF. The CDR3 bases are TGCGCCAGCAGTGCCGGACAGACTAACACTGAAGCTTTCTTT.

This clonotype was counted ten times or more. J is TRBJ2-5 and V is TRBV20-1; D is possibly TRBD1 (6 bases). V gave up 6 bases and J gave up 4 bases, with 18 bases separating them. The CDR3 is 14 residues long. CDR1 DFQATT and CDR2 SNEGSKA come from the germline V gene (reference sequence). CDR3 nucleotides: TGCAGTGCCAAAAGGGGGAGCGCGGGAGAGACCCAGTACTTC. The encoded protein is CSAKRGSAGETQYF.

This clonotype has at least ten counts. The CDR3 here is CSVAPNMGYEQYF. For the CDR3, the DNA is TGCAGCGTTGCCCCCAACATGGGCTACGAGCAGTACTTC. This sequence joins TRBV29-1 and TRBJ2-7; D remains ambiguous. V gave up 4 bases and J gave up 3 bases, with 13 bases separating them. There are 13 residues in the CDR3. Germline V gives CDR1 SQVTM, CDR2 ANQGSEA.

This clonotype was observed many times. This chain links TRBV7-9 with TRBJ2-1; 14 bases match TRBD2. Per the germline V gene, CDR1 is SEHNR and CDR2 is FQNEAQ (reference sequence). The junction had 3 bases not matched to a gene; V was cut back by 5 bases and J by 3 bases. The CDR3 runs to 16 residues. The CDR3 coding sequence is TGTGCCAGCAGCCCAGGGACTAGCGGGAGCTACAATGAGCAGTTCTTC. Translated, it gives CASSPGTSGSYNEQFF.

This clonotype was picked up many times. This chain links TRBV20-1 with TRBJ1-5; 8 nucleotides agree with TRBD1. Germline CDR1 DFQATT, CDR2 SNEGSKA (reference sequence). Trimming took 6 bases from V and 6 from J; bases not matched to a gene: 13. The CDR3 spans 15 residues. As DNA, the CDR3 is TGCAGTGCCGCCGATGTCCAGGGGGCGAGTCAGCCCCAGCATTTT. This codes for CSAADVQGASQPQHF.

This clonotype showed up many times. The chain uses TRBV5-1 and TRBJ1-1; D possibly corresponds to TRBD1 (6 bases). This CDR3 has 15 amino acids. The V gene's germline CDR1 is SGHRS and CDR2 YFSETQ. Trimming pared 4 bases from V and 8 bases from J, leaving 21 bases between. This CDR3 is CASSVSAAGQGEAFF. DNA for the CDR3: TGCGCCAGCAGCGTGTCGGCTGCGGGACAAGGAGAAGCTTTCTTT.

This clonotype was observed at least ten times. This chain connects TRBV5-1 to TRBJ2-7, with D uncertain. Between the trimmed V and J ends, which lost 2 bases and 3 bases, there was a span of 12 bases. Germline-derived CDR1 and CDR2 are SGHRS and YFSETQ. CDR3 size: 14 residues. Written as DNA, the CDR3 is TGCGCCAGCAGCTTTCGGTCCGGCGGCTACGAGCAGTACTTC. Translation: CASSFRSGGYEQYF.

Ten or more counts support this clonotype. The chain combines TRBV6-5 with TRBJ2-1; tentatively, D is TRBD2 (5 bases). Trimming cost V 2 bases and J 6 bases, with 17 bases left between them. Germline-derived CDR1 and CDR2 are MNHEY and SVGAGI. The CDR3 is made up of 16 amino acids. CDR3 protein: CASSYTRDIRSNEQFF. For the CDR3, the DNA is TGTGCCAGCAGTTACACCCGGGATATCCGAAGCAATGAGCAGTTCTTC.

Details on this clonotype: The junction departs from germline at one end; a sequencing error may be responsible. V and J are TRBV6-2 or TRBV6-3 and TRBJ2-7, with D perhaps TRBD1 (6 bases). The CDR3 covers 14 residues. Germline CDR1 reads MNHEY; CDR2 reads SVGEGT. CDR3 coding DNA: TGTGACAGCAGTTCGACGGGACATTCCTACGAGCAGTACTTC. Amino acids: CDSSSTGHSYEQYF.

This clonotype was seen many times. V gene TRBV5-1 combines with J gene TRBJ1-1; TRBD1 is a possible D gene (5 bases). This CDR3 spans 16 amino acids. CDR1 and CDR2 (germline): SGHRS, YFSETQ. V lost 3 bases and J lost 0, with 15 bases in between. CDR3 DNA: TGCGCCAGCAGCTCCGACAGCGGTACCCTGAACACTGAAGCTTTCTTT. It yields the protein CASSSDSGTLNTEAFF.

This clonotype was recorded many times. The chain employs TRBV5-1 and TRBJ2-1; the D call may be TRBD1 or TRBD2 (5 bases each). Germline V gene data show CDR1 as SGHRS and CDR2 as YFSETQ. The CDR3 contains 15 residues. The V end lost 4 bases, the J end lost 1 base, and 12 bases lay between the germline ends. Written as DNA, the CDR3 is TGCGCCAGCAGCGGGGGTGGGATTTCCTACAATGAGCAGTTCTTC. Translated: CASSGGGISYNEQFF.

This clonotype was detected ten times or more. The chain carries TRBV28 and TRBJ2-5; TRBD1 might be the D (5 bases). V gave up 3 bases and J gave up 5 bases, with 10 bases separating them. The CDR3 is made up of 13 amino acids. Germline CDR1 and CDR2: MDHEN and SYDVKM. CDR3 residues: CASSFAGLETQYF. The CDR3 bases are TGTGCCAGCAGTTTTGCAGGGCTGGAGACCCAGTACTTC.

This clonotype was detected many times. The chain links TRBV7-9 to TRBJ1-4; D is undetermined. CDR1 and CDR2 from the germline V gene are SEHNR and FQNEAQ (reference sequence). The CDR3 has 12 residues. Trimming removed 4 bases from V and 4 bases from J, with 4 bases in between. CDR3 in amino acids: CASSYLNEKLFF. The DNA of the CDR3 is TGTGCCAGCAGCTACCTTAATGAAAAACTGTTTTTT.

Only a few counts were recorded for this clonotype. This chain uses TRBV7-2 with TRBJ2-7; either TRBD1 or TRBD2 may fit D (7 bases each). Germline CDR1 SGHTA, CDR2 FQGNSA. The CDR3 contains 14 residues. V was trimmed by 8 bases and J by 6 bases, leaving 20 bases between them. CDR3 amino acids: CASSRGREDPEQYF. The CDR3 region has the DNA TGTGCCAGCTCCAGGGGGAGGGAGGATCCCGAGCAGTACTTC.

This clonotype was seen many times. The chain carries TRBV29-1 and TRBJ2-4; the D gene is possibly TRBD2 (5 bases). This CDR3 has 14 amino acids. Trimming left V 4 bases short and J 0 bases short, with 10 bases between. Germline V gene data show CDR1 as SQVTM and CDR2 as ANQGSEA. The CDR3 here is CSVAGRTAKNIQYF. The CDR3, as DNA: TGCAGCGTTGCGGGGAGAACAGCCAAAAACATTCAGTACTTC.

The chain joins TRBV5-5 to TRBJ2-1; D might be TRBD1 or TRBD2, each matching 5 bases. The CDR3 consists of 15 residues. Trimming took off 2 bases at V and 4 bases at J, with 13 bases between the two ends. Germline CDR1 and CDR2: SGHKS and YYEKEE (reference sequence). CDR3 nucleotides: TGTGCCAGCAGCTTCGGGGACCCATTTTACAATGAGCAGTTCTTC. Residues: CASSFGDPFYNEQFF.

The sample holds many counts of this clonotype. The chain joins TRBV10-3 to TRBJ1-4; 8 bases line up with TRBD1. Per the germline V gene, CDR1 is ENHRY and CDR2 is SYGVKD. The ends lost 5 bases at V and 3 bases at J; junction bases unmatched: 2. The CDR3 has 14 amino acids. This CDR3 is CAISPTGANEKLFF. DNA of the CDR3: TGTGCCATCAGTCCGACAGGGGCTAATGAAAAACTGTTTTTT.

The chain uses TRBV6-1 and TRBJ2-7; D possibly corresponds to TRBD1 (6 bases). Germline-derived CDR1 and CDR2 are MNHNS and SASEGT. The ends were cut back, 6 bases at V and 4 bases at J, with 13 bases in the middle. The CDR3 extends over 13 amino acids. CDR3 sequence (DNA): TGTGCCAGCAGCCGAGGAACAGGGTACGAGCAGTACTTC. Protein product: CASSRGTGYEQYF.

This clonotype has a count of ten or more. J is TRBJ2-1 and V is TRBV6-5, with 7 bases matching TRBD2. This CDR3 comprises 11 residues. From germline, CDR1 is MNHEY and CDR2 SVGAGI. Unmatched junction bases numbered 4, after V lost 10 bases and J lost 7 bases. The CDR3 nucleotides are TGTGCCACCCGGACTAGAAATGAGCAGTTCTTC. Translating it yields CATRTRNEQFF.

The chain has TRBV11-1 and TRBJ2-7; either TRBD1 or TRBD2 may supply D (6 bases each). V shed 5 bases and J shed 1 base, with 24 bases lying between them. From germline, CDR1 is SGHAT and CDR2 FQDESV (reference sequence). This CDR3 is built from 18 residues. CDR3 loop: CASSTPRGAGTGSYEQYF. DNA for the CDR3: TGTGCCAGCAGCACCCCGAGGGGGGCCGGAACTGGGTCCTACGAGCAGTACTTC.

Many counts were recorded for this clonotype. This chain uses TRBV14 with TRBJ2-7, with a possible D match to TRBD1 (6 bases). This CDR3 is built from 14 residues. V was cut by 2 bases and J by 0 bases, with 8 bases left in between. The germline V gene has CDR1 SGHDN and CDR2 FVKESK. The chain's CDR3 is CASSQQGNSYEQYF. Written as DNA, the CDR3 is TGTGCCAGCAGCCAACAGGGGAACTCCTACGAGCAGTACTTC.

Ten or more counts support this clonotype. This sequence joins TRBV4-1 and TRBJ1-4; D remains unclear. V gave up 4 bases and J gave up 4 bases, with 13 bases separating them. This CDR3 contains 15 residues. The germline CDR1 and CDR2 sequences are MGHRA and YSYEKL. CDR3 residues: CASSLSERDNEKLFF. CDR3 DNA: TGCGCCAGCAGCCTCTCGGAGAGGGATAATGAAAAACTGTTTTTT.

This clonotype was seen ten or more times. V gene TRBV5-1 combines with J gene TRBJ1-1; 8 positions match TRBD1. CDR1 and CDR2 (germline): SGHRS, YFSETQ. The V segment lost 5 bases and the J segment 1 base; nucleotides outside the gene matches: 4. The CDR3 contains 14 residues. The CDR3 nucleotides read TGCGCCAGCAGGTACAGGGGGGCGAACACTGAAGCTTTCTTT. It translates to CASRYRGANTEAFF.